The 29 T cell receptor beta chains below come from one sample, sequenced in a study of STAT5B mutations in CD4+ large granular lymphocyte leukemia. TCRdb keeps only in-frame clones here, not all; method: immunoSEQ multiplex PCR. The sample has about 48,000 clones; just over 70% are singletons. Source material: CD4+ T cells from blood buffy coats. These receptors came from a human donor in good health.

V is TRBV10-3 and J is TRBJ2-3; TRBD1 or TRBD2 may be the D gene (5 bases each). The CDR3 extends over 16 amino acids. CDR1 and CDR2 (germline): ENHRY, SYGVKD. The germline V and J ends were trimmed by 5 bases and 4 bases, with 19 bases remaining between them. The CDR3 here is CAISPGTEIGADTQYF. CDR3 in DNA: TGTGCCATCAGTCCCGGGACCGAGATAGGGGCAGATACGCAGTATTTT.

The chain employs TRBV19 and TRBJ1-4, with D hard to call. V lost 1 base and J lost 8, with 8 bases in between. CDR3 length: 13 amino acids. Germline CDR1 LNHDA, CDR2 SQIVND (reference sequence). Here the CDR3 reads CASSIAVGEKLFF. CDR3 sequence (DNA): TGTGCCAGTAGTATAGCCGTGGGGGAAAAACTGTTTTTT.

This chain links TRBV28 with TRBJ2-7; D ambiguous. Per the germline V gene, CDR1 is MDHEN and CDR2 is SYDVKM. The CDR3 is made up of 14 amino acids. Between the trimmed V and J ends, which lost 3 bases and 7 bases, there was a span of 16 bases. The CDR3 DNA follows: TGTGCCAGCAGTTTGCATTTCCCCATCGAGGAGCAGTACGTC. As protein: CASSLHFPIEEQYV.

V is TRBV5-1 and J is TRBJ1-5; D is ambiguous. The CDR3 sequence is 13 residues long. Germline CDR1 is SGHRS and CDR2 is YFSETQ. Between the trimmed V and J ends, which lost 2 bases and 9 bases, there was a span of 12 bases. This CDR3 reads CASSFEGEGPQHF. CDR3 nucleotide sequence: TGCGCCAGCAGCTTTGAAGGCGAGGGGCCCCAGCATTTT.

This chain joins TRBV29-1 and TRBJ2-5, with a possible D match to TRBD2 (5 bases). CDR1 SQVTM and CDR2 ANQGSEA come from the germline V gene. The V end lost 7 bases, the J end lost 5 bases, and 11 bases lay between the germline ends. The CDR3 loop spans 11 amino acids. CDR3 coding DNA: TGCAGCGCGCTAGAGGGCGAGACCCAGTACTTC. It specifies CSALEGETQYF. Filled out from reference TRBV29-1 and TRBJ2-5, the complete variable domain reads SAVISQKPSRDICQRGTSLTIQCQVDSQVTMMFWYRQQPGQSLTLIATANQGSEATYESGFVIDKFPISRPNLTFSTLTVSNMSPEDSSIYLCSALEGETQYFGPGTRLLVL.

This clone was counted once. The rearrangement links TRBV7-9 to TRBJ1-6; D unclear. CDR1 SEHNR and CDR2 FQNEAQ come from the germline V gene (reference sequence). With 4 bases removed from V and 8 bases from J, the gap between germline ends came to 15 bases. This CDR3 contains 15 residues. The CDR3 here is CASSYLVSQDSPLHF. The CDR3 DNA is TGTGCCAGCAGCTACCTGGTCTCACAAGATTCACCCCTCCACTTT. The whole variable domain, remainder taken from reference TRBV7-9 and TRBJ1-6, is DTGVSQNPRHKITKRGQNVTFRCDPISEHNRLYWYRQTLGQGPEFLTYFQNEAQLEKSRLLSDRFSAERPKGSFSTLEIQRTEQGDSAMYLCASSYLVSQDSPLHFGNGTRLTVT.

The chain links TRBV19 to TRBJ1-2; D is ambiguous. This CDR3 has 17 residues. V was shortened by 4 bases and J by 0 bases, with 18 bases between the two germline ends. The germline V gene encodes CDR1 LNHDA and CDR2 SQIVND (reference sequence). The CDR3 protein is CASSTGRSYGANYGYTF. For the CDR3, the DNA is TGTGCCAGTAGTACGGGTAGGTCCTACGGTGCTAACTATGGCTACACCTTC.

This clone has just a few counts. For the CDR3, the DNA is TGTGCCAGCAGTGGTCAGGGGGTCCGAGAGACCCAGTACTTC. Residues: CASSGQGVRETQYF. This chain uses TRBV6-1 with TRBJ2-5; 7 bases line up with TRBD1. J lost 4 bases, V lost 4 bases, and 6 bases had no gene match. This CDR3 is 14 amino acids long. CDR1 and CDR2 (germline): MNHNS, SASEGT.

The chain has TRBV5-6 and TRBJ1-2; a possible D gene is TRBD1 (5 bases). The germline CDR1 and CDR2 sequences are SGHDT and YYEEEE. This CDR3 contains 15 residues. V dropped 4 bases and J dropped 7 bases, with 20 bases sitting between them. The DNA of the CDR3 is TGTGCCAGCAGCCTCCCGGGACCCGCGGGCGGTGGCTACACCTTC. This sequence encodes CASSLPGPAGGGYTF.

The chain joins TRBV7-8 to TRBJ1-5, with a weak D call TRBD1 (6 bases). Germline lookup yields CDR1 SGHVS and CDR2 FQNEAQ. The CDR3 length is 14 residues. V was trimmed by 5 bases and J by 7 bases, leaving 15 bases between them. The CDR3 DNA sequence: TGTGCCAGCAGCCACCGGGGGGGCGAACAGCCCCAGCATTTT. Its translation is CASSHRGGEQPQHF.

This chain uses TRBV19 with TRBJ1-6; weak D call: TRBD1 (5 bases). The CDR3 spans 13 residues. Germline CDR1 is LNHDA and CDR2 is SQIVND (reference sequence). The ends were cut back, 5 bases at V and 7 bases at J, with 9 bases in the middle. The CDR3 loop is CASSDRQNSPLHF. As DNA, the CDR3 is TGTGCCAGTAGTGACCGACAGAATTCACCCCTCCACTTT.

Concerning this clone: Other DNA sequences in the same sample also yield this CDR3. The chain uses TRBV7-9 and TRBJ1-2, with D perhaps TRBD1 (6 bases). V was clipped by 3 bases and J by 5 bases, with 7 bases between them. The germline gives CDR1 SEHNR, CDR2 FQNEAQ (reference sequence). This CDR3 is built from 12 residues. CDR3 in DNA: TGTGCCAGCAGCTTGGGGACATATGGCTACACCTTC. Amino acid sequence: CASSLGTYGYTF.

The V call is TRBV6-6, the J call TRBJ2-3; 10 positions agree with TRBD1. The CDR3 has 13 amino acids. Losses at the gene ends were 10 bases for V and 4 bases for J; bases not matched to a gene: 5. Germline CDR1 reads MNHNY; CDR2 reads SVGAGI (reference sequence). The CDR3 sequence: CATLDRGADTQYF. CDR3 bases: TGTGCCACCTTGGACAGGGGGGCAGATACGCAGTATTTT.

This clone has just one count. The chain combines TRBV27 with TRBJ1-3; 8 bases align to TRBD1. Germline assignment: CDR1 MNHEY and CDR2 SMNVEV (reference sequence). V trimming: 6 bases; J trimming: 0 bases; junction bases outside the gene matches: 4. The CDR3 runs to 15 residues. The CDR3 loop reads CASRDTGGSGNTIYF. CDR3 nucleotide sequence: TGTGCCAGCAGGGACACAGGGGGCTCTGGAAACACCATATATTTT.

This clone was detected a few times. This chain links TRBV19 with TRBJ1-3; D remains unclear. V gave up 4 bases and J gave up 0 bases, with 13 bases separating them. There are 16 residues in the CDR3. Germline-derived CDR1 and CDR2 are LNHDA and SQIVND (reference sequence). This CDR3 reads CASSSRDPISGNTIYF. For the CDR3, the DNA is TGTGCCAGTAGTAGTCGGGATCCTATCTCTGGAAACACCATATATTTT.

The rearrangement links TRBV7-2 to TRBJ2-1; TRBD1 is a possible D gene (5 bases). The CDR3 consists of 15 residues. Germline CDR1 and CDR2: SGHTA and FQGNSA. Between the trimmed V and J ends, which lost 5 bases and 6 bases, there was a span of 17 bases. The CDR3 DNA is TGTGCCAGCAGCGAGCAGGGCACCCCCGTCAATGAGCAGTTCTTC. As protein: CASSEQGTPVNEQFF.

The chain is built from TRBV6-1 and TRBJ2-7; no definite D call. There are 15 residues in the CDR3. Germline V gene data show CDR1 as MNHNS and CDR2 as SASEGT. V gave up 0 bases and J gave up 4 bases, with 13 bases separating them. CDR3: CASSEALGIQYEQYV. In nucleotides, the CDR3 is TGTGCCAGCAGTGAAGCGCTGGGGATCCAATACGAGCAGTACGTC.

The chain carries TRBV4-1 and TRBJ2-1, with D possibly matching TRBD1 (6 bases). The V and J ends lost 3 bases and 6 bases respectively, with 15 bases between them. Per germline, CDR1 MGHRA and CDR2 YSYEKL. This CDR3 contains 15 residues. The CDR3, as DNA: TGCGCCAGCAGCCAGGACAGACTACGGTCCAATGAGCAGTTCTTC. Amino acids: CASSQDRLRSNEQFF.

In this sample, this clone turned up a few times. The chain is built from TRBV6-5 and TRBJ2-1; TRBD2 matches at 8 bases. The V and J ends lost 2 bases and 7 bases, in that order; junction bases with no gene match: 4. The V gene's germline CDR1 is MNHEY and CDR2 SVGAGI. The CDR3 has 14 amino acids. The CDR3: CASSYGTSMNEQFF. CDR3 bases: TGTGCCAGCAGTTACGGGACTAGTATGAATGAGCAGTTCTTC.

This chain joins TRBV5-1 and TRBJ1-3; 8 bases align to TRBD1. The junction had 4 bases not matched to a gene; V was cut back by 1 base and J by 7 bases. Germline V gene data show CDR1 as SGHRS and CDR2 as YFSETQ. CDR3 length: 14 residues. The CDR3 DNA sequence: TGCGCCAGCAGCTTGTGGGGACAGGACAACACCATATATTTT. Translating it yields CASSLWGQDNTIYF.

V is TRBV7-8 and J is TRBJ2-5; D is unresolved. CDR1 SGHVS and CDR2 FQNEAQ come from the germline V gene. The CDR3 has 14 residues. V was cut by 3 bases and J by 5 bases, with 13 bases left in between. The CDR3 coding sequence is TGTGCCAGCAGCTTTGGTGATAGATGGGAGACCCAGTACTTC. It codes for CASSFGDRWETQYF. Drawing the rest from reference TRBV7-8 and TRBJ2-5, the complete variable domain is GAGVSQSPRYKVAKRGQDVALRCDPISGHVSLFWYQQALGQGPEFLTYFQNEAQLDKSGLPSDRFFAERPEGSVSTLKIQRTQQEDSAVYLCASSFGDRWETQYFGPGTRLLVL.

The rearrangement joins TRBV5-1 to TRBJ2-7; 10 bases map to TRBD1. After removal of 4 bases from V and 4 bases from J, the junction contained 5 bases not matched to a gene. The length of the CDR3 is 14 residues. Germline V gene data show CDR1 as SGHRS and CDR2 as YFSETQ. Written as DNA, the CDR3 is TGCGCCAGCAGCCCCGGGACAGGGGTGTACGAGCAGTACTTC. It encodes CASSPGTGVYEQYF.

The chain has TRBV21-1 and TRBJ2-7. TRBV21-1 is a recognized pseudogene. The CDR3 totals 17 residues. CDR3 protein: CASSTPLRGTQGWEQYV. The CDR3 coding sequence is TGTGCCAGCAGCACTCCCCTCCGGGGGACCCAGGGGTGGGAGCAGTACGTC.

The chain has TRBV5-1 and TRBJ2-1, with 8 bases fitting TRBD1. The germline CDR1 and CDR2 sequences are SGHRS and YFSETQ. The V and J ends lost 5 bases and 4 bases, in that order; junction bases with no gene match: 8. The CDR3 has 15 residues. The CDR3 DNA reads as TGCGCCAGCAGTCCAGGACAGGGAATATACAATGAGCAGTTCTTC. This gives the protein CASSPGQGIYNEQFF.

The sample holds a few counts of this clone. This CDR3 reads CASSYSGQENTEAFF. The CDR3 coding sequence is TGTGCCAGCAGTTACTCGGGTCAGGAGAACACTGAAGCTTTCTTT. V is TRBV6-6 and J is TRBJ1-1; D unresolved. This CDR3 is 15 amino acids long. The germline V and J ends were trimmed by 0 bases and 1 base, with 9 bases remaining between them. Germline V gene data show CDR1 as MNHNY and CDR2 as SVGAGI (reference sequence).

This clone was seen a single time. This chain connects TRBV19 to TRBJ2-3, with 9 positions matching TRBD1. CDR1 is LNHDA, CDR2 SQIVND, per germline (reference sequence). The V and J ends lost 5 bases and 4 bases, in that order; junction bases with no gene match: 10. The CDR3 length is 16 residues. The CDR3 reads CASSPKDRGYPDTQYF. The CDR3 DNA is TGTGCCAGTAGTCCGAAGGACAGGGGATATCCAGATACGCAGTATTTT. Using reference TRBV19 and TRBJ2-3 for the parts outside the CDR3, the full variable domain is DGGITQSPKYLFRKEGQNVTLSCEQNLNHDAMYWYRQDPGQGLRLIYYSQIVNDFQKGDIAEGYSVSREKKESFPLTVTSAQKNPTAFYLCASSPKDRGYPDTQYFGPGTRLTVL.

J is TRBJ1-6 and V is TRBV6-1; 7 positions agree with TRBD1. V was pared by 6 bases and J by 9 bases, with 11 bases of the junction left unmatched. The germline V gene has CDR1 MNHNS and CDR2 SASEGT. This CDR3 comprises 15 residues. In DNA form, the CDR3 reads TGTGCCAGCAGCCCGCAGGGGACAGTTACTTCACCCCTCCACTTT. Translation gives CASSPQGTVTSPLHF.

The rearrangement links TRBV27 to TRBJ2-7; no clear D gene. The CDR3 consists of 13 residues. V gave up 4 bases and J gave up 6 bases, with 13 bases separating them. Germline CDR1 reads MNHEY; CDR2 reads SMNVEV (reference sequence). The CDR3 protein is CASSYRPSGEQYF. As DNA, the CDR3 is TGTGCCAGCAGTTATCGACCCTCCGGCGAGCAGTACTTC.

The V and J genes are TRBV7-2 and TRBJ2-2; D uncertain. Germline-derived CDR1 and CDR2 are SGHTA and FQGNSA. V shed 5 bases and J shed 6 bases, with 22 bases lying between them. The length of the CDR3 is 17 residues. Here the CDR3 reads CASSPSYSRSSPGELFF. DNA of the CDR3: TGTGCCAGCAGCCCAAGTTATTCGAGATCTTCACCCGGGGAGCTGTTTTTT.